This TCR beta chain was profiled in a study of glioma-infiltrating T cells. TCR alpha and beta CDR3 regions were amplified from RNA using iRepertoire nested multiplex PCR. TCRdb ran MiXCR on the multiplex PCR reads and lists one entry per CDR3 protein. The profile shows approximately 400,000 distinct CDR3 sequences, about two fifths of them singletons. The CDR3 covers 16 residues. Germline CDR1 reads MNHEY; CDR2 reads SMNVEV (reference sequence). The germline V and J ends were trimmed by 1 base and 0 bases, with 10 bases remaining between them. Specimen: glioma tissue, nonneoplastic brain tissue, or PBMCs (not recorded which). This TCR was recovered from a human donor with low-grade glioma or glioblastoma, undergoing nonglioma brain surgery, or in good health (not recorded which). The chain couples TRBV27 to TRBJ2-4; the D is unclear. The CDR3 coding sequence is TGTGCCAGCAGTTTATTAGCAGGTCTAGCCAAAAACATTCAGTACTTC. Translation gives CASSLLAGLAKNIQYF.